The sequence of this T cell receptor beta chain was determined in a study of T cell responses to AZD1222 COVID-19 vaccine (dated by TCRdb to the early 2020s). In terms of the full investigation: TCR sequencing covered over 230 trial participants: 200 to 220 given two doses of AZD1222 and about 26 given two doses of MenACWY control vaccine. Trial participants were enrolled by age into 18-55, 56-69 and 70-plus year subgroups, with approximately 160, 26 and 62 TCR-sequenced participants respectively. Beyond this particular receptor, the publication reports: In the small 56-69-year group, the increase in depth fell short of significance, most likely because of low power. No day 14 peak-response samples were available, so repertoires were characterized only after the peak T cell response. Reportedly, close to half of the unique spike-specific TCRs recognized epitopes lying outside the regions that are mutated in the B.1.351 and B.1.1.7 variants. Most participants were white British and females outnumbered males, and the authors suggested that clonal diversity may have been underestimated. A significant rise in spike-specific TCR breadth and depth was observed after two AZD1222 doses relative to day 0 and relative to MenACWY recipients. CD4 TCRs associated with the vaccine covered the entire spike protein, and the dominant responses were in regions 160-218 and 743-854. Only 5 to 7 AZD1222 recipients were SARS-CoV-2 seropositive at baseline, limiting conclusions about previously exposed vaccinees.

The time point label, read with the paper, signifies: about 28 days (+/-7) after the second vaccine dose. Because spike-specific TCR depth and breadth did not differ between the two schedules, AZD1222 recipients who got a second dose at roughly 4 weeks were pooled with those who got a second dose at roughly 12 weeks. Vaccinee samples were obtained from the UK trials COV001 and COV002, which included a single-blind randomized controlled phase 2/3 trial of AZD1222 (ChAdOx1 nCoV-19) in healthy adults. For TCRbeta chain sequencing, PBMC samples from trial participants were taken at day 0 and at day 28 after the second dose. The CDR3 regions of human TCRbeta chains were analyzed by immunosequencing. The original methods were these. Repertoire TCRs were checked for matches against a reference library of SARS-CoV-2-specific TCRs that had been generated using the MIRA antigen-specificity platform. Breadth meant the fraction of unique TCRs that were SARS-CoV-2-associated, whereas depth meant the fraction of total T cells that were SARS-CoV-2-associated. Using the MIRA data, every spike-specific TCR was mapped to the spike region that the TCR reacted to and assigned to either a CD4 or a CD8 class. Log10-transformed breadth and depth values were compared by one-way ANOVA with Sidak's multiple comparisons tests. This is the immuneACCESS table as TCRdb keeps it, with only in-frame sequences that have V and J called. A part of the clones is gone; compared with another copy, unresolved V genes explain less than half, and the rest is unexplained. D and trimming come from the DNA, and the V and J calls and clone size come from that table. This sample is represented by about 120,000 clones; approximately 90% of them were singletons. The biggest ten clones account for about 15% of the sample.

Concerning this clone itself: Its antigen specificity is not known. The record has no base qualities; no much larger clone is one base away.

The sequences come from peripheral blood, collected 28 days after the second AZD1222 dose. This TCR was recovered from an adult who received the AZD1222 COVID-19 vaccine.

The encoded CDR3 is CASTETKTYEQYF. In nucleotide form, the sequence is TGTGCCAGCACAGAAACAAAAACCTACGAGCAGTACTTC. This chain is built from TRBV12-3 or TRBV12-4 and TRBJ2-7; no D segment can be confidently identified. The junction carries 12 bases between V and J, which are trimmed by 7 bases and 2 bases respectively. The CDR3 holds 13 amino acids from the cysteine to the phenylalanine. Just CDR3 DNA is preserved here, 39 bases in frame from base 1.